The 26 T cell receptor beta chains below come from one sample, sequenced in a study of T cell responses to AZD1222 COVID-19 vaccine. The repertoire was sequenced with immunoSEQ multiplex PCR; TCRdb's copy has only in-frame clones and lacks some. Found here are around 99,000 clones, about 90% of them singletons; the top ten hold roughly 5.3%. This sample comprised peripheral blood, obtained on day 0 of AZD1222 vaccination. All receptors come from an adult in good health.

This clone was counted once. The V gene is TRBV28, the J gene TRBJ1-1, with no clear D. Germline loops: CDR1 MDHEN, CDR2 SYDVKM. Trimming removed 9 bases at V and 2 bases at J, with 10 bases between. The CDR3 is 12 residues long. CDR3 residues: CASTTVNTEAFF. DNA of the CDR3: TGTGCCAGTACAACGGTAAACACTGAAGCTTTCTTT. Combining the CDR3 with reference TRBV28 and TRBJ1-1 gives the whole variable domain DVKVTQSSRYLVKRTGEKVFLECVQDMDHENMFWYRQDPGLGLRLIYFSYDVKMKEKGDIPEGYSVSREKKERFSLILESASTNQTSMYLCASTTVNTEAFFGQGTRLTVV.

The rearrangement joins TRBV27 to TRBJ2-1; D is uncertain. Trimming removed 3 bases at V and 3 bases at J, with 12 bases between. The CDR3 consists of 15 residues. The germline V gene has CDR1 MNHEY and CDR2 SMNVEV (reference sequence). In nucleotides, the CDR3 is TGTGCCAGCAGTTTTGGAGACCCAAACTACAATGAGCAGTTCTTC. It specifies CASSFGDPNYNEQFF.

The chain recombines TRBV6-5 with TRBJ1-1, with a possible D match to TRBD1 (6 bases). V lost 6 bases and J 1 base, leaving 9 bases between the germline ends. The V gene's germline CDR1 is MNHEY and CDR2 SVGAGI. This CDR3 contains 13 residues. The DNA for the CDR3 is TGTGCCAGCAGCCTGACAGGGAACACTGAAGCTTTCTTT. Amino acids: CASSLTGNTEAFF.

The V gene is TRBV15, the J gene TRBJ2-2; possibly TRBD1 for D (6 bases). The germline CDR1 and CDR2 sequences are LNHNV and YYDKDF (reference sequence). This CDR3 is 16 amino acids long. V was cut by 4 bases and J by 2 bases, with 14 bases left in between. In DNA, the CDR3 is TGTGCCACCAGCAATCCTGGACAGATAAACACCGGGGAGCTGTTTTTT. It translates to CATSNPGQINTGELFF. Variable domain in full (rest from reference TRBV15 and TRBJ2-2): DAMVIQNPRYQVTQFGKPVTLSCSQTLNHNVMYWYQQKSSQAPKLLFHYYDKDFNNEADTPDNFQSRRPNTSFCFLDIRSPGLGDTAMYLCATSNPGQINTGELFFGEGSRLTVL.

The V and J genes are TRBV10-3 and TRBJ2-1; the D gene is possibly TRBD2 (7 bases). Germline CDR1 and CDR2: ENHRY and SYGVKD. This CDR3 is built from 18 residues. V was cut by 3 bases and J by 5 bases, with 23 bases left in between. The CDR3, as DNA: TGTGCCATCAGTGAATTCTTAGCTGGCGGGGGCCGTAACAATGAGCAGTTCTTC. Amino acid sequence: CAISEFLAGGGRNNEQFF.

The V call is TRBV19, the J call TRBJ1-1; D is perhaps TRBD1 (5 bases). V was pared by 7 bases and J by 6 bases, with 18 bases between. Germline values: CDR1 LNHDA, CDR2 SQIVND (reference sequence). The CDR3 runs 14 residues. The CDR3 bases are TGTGCCAGTAACCGGGGACGTAAGGAGGCTGAAGCTTTCTTT. Amino acid sequence: CASNRGRKEAEAFF. The complete variable domain, with remaining parts taken from reference TRBV19 and TRBJ1-1, reads DGGITQSPKYLFRKEGQNVTLSCEQNLNHDAMYWYRQDPGQGLRLIYYSQIVNDFQKGDIAEGYSVSREKKESFPLTVTSAQKNPTAFYLCASNRGRKEAEAFFGQGTRLTVV.

The rearrangement uses TRBV6-2 or TRBV6-3 and TRBJ2-1; no clear D gene. CDR1 MNHEY and CDR2 SVGEGT come from the germline V gene. The V and J ends lost 0 bases and 4 bases respectively, with 13 bases between them. The CDR3 totals 16 residues. CDR3 in amino acids: CASSYSSSNLYNEQFF. CDR3 DNA: TGTGCCAGCAGTTACTCGAGTAGTAACCTATACAATGAGCAGTTCTTC.

The chain carries TRBV11-2 and TRBJ1-4; 10 nucleotides match TRBD1. Germline lookup yields CDR1 SGHAT and CDR2 FQNNGV. The junction had 3 bases not matched to a gene; V was cut back by 3 bases and J by 5 bases. CDR3 length equals 15 residues. The CDR3 DNA reads TGTGCCAGCAGCTTCCCGGGACAGGGGAATGAAAAACTGTTTTTT. Translated, it gives CASSFPGQGNEKLFF.

J is TRBJ2-6 and V is TRBV10-3, with D possibly matching TRBD1 (6 bases). CDR3 length: 20 amino acids. Germline assignment: CDR1 ENHRY and CDR2 SYGVKD. V lost 6 bases to trimming and J lost 0 bases, with 24 bases between them. The CDR3 sequence is CAISSPVWGRSSSGANVLTF. CDR3 in DNA: TGTGCCATCAGCTCCCCGGTCTGGGGGCGTTCCAGCTCTGGGGCCAACGTCCTGACTTTC.

The rearrangement uses TRBV4-3 and TRBJ2-2, with 7 bases identical to TRBD2. The CDR3 covers 16 residues. The ends lost 0 bases at V and 1 base at J; junction bases unmatched: 2. Per the germline V gene, CDR1 is LGHNA and CDR2 is YSLEER. DNA for the CDR3: TGCGCCAGCAGCCAAGAGGCTAGCGGGAACACCGGGGAGCTGTTTTTT. It yields the protein CASSQEASGNTGELFF.

This chain uses TRBV20-1 with TRBJ2-1, with D unresolved. The germline CDR1 and CDR2 sequences are DFQATT and SNEGSKA (reference sequence). Deletions cut 4 bases from V and 4 bases from J, with 2 bases between. The CDR3 length is 10 residues. The CDR3 sequence: CSAKYNEQFF. CDR3 nucleotides: TGCAGTGCTAAGTACAATGAGCAGTTCTTC.

Only one count was recorded for this clone. V gene TRBV4-1 combines with J gene TRBJ1-1; TRBD1 agrees at 12 bases. CDR3 length: 16 residues. The germline CDR1 and CDR2 sequences are MGHRA and YSYEKL. After removal of 4 bases from V and 2 bases from J, the junction contained 5 bases not matched to a gene. CDR3 nucleotides: TGCGCCAGCAGCCCCCGGGACAGGGGGCTTAACACTGAAGCTTTCTTT. It encodes CASSPRDRGLNTEAFF.

The chain links TRBV30 to TRBJ2-7; D unclear. Trimming pared 1 base from V and 4 bases from J, leaving 11 bases between. The CDR3 is 13 residues long. Per the germline V gene, CDR1 is GTSNPN and CDR2 is SVGIG (reference sequence). CDR3 nucleotides: TGTGCCTGGAGTGATATCGGGCCATACGAGCAGTACTTC. Its translation: CAWSDIGPYEQYF.

The J gene is TRBJ1-4, the V gene TRBV6-2 or TRBV6-3; TRBD1 agrees at 10 bases. This CDR3 region has 14 residues. Germline CDR1 MNHEY, CDR2 SVGEGT. V was pared by 5 bases and J by 7 bases, with 4 bases of the junction left unmatched. The CDR3: CASSRQGAGEKLFF. Here the CDR3 DNA reads TGTGCCAGCAGTCGACAGGGGGCCGGTGAAAAACTGTTTTTT.

J is TRBJ1-5 and V is TRBV27; the match to TRBD1 covers 10 bases. From germline, CDR1 is MNHEY and CDR2 SMNVEV (reference sequence). The CDR3 covers 17 residues. V trimming: 5 bases; J trimming: 2 bases; junction bases outside the gene matches: 9. The CDR3 here is CASSNRDRGRGNQPQHF. In DNA form, the CDR3 reads TGTGCCAGCAGTAATCGGGACAGGGGTAGAGGCAATCAGCCCCAGCATTTT.

The V gene is TRBV4-2, the J gene TRBJ1-4; TRBD1 matches 8 bases. Germline V gives CDR1 LGHNA, CDR2 YNFKEQ. V trimming: 2 bases; J trimming: 7 bases; junction bases outside the gene matches: 3. The CDR3 has 14 residues. CDR3 protein: CASSQQGAREKLFF. In DNA, the CDR3 is TGTGCCAGCAGCCAACAGGGGGCCCGTGAAAAACTGTTTTTT.

This clone was counted between two and nine times. This specimen includes other DNA sequences encoding the same CDR3. The gene calls are TRBV7-2 and TRBJ1-1; D possibly corresponds to TRBD1 (5 bases). The germline gives CDR1 SGHTA, CDR2 FQGNSA. The ends were cut back, 3 bases at V and 1 base at J, with 9 bases in the middle. This CDR3 region has 14 residues. CDR3 region: CASSLGLENTEAFF. The DNA for the CDR3 is TGTGCCAGCAGCTTGGGACTAGAGAACACTGAAGCTTTCTTT.

V gene TRBV5-4 combines with J gene TRBJ2-7; D remains unclear. The V end lost 1 base, the J end lost 5 bases, and 4 bases lay between the germline ends. The CDR3 length is 11 residues. Germline assignment: CDR1 SGHNT and CDR2 YYREEE (reference sequence). Here the CDR3 reads CASSLFHEQYF. CDR3 in DNA: TGTGCCAGCAGCTTGTTCCACGAGCAGTACTTC.

The chain recombines TRBV5-5 with TRBJ1-1, with a possible D match to TRBD1 (6 bases). Germline V CDR1 and CDR2: SGHKS, YYEKEE (reference sequence). The CDR3 loop spans 15 amino acids. Trimming removed 0 bases at V and 6 bases at J, with 15 bases between. The CDR3 here is CASSLDGGAWAEAFF. CDR3 DNA sequence: TGTGCCAGCAGCTTGGATGGGGGCGCTTGGGCTGAAGCTTTCTTT.

V and J are TRBV28 and TRBJ2-3, with a weak D call TRBD2 (7 bases). V was shortened by 9 bases and J by 2 bases, with 18 bases between the two germline ends. CDR3 length equals 15 residues. The germline V gene encodes CDR1 MDHEN and CDR2 SYDVKM. Here the CDR3 DNA reads TGTGCCAGTTACGGGCCGGGGGGCCACACAGATACGCAGTATTTT. Its protein product is CASYGPGGHTDTQYF.

This clone came up a few times. This chain joins TRBV24-1 and TRBJ1-1, with 7 bases aligning to TRBD1. The germline gives CDR1 KGHDR, CDR2 SFDVKD. There are 15 residues in the CDR3. V was pared by 3 bases and J by 3 bases, with 6 bases of the junction left unmatched. CDR3 coding DNA: TGTGCCACCAGTGATAATACAGGGGACCACACTGAAGCTTTCTTT. Amino acids: CATSDNTGDHTEAFF.

V and J are TRBV5-5 and TRBJ1-2; D gene unclear. Per germline, CDR1 SGHKS and CDR2 YYEKEE (reference sequence). The CDR3 contains 17 residues. V dropped 4 bases and J dropped 8 bases, with 27 bases sitting between them. CDR3 nucleotide sequence: TGTGCCAGCAGCCACGGTCTTATGTCCGGAGGAGTGAGAGGCTACACCTTC. This translates into CASSHGLMSGGVRGYTF. The variable domain in full, completed from reference TRBV5-5 and TRBJ1-2, reads DAGVTQSPTHLIKTRGQQVTLRCSPISGHKSVSWYQQVLGQGPQFIFQYYEKEERGRGNFPDRFSARQFPNYSSELNVNALLLGDSALYLCASSHGLMSGGVRGYTFGSGTRLTVV.

The chain joins TRBV28 to TRBJ2-1; 13 bases fit TRBD2. The CDR3 runs 15 residues. V lost 0 bases to trimming and J lost 7 bases; unmatched junction nucleotides: 0. CDR1 MDHEN and CDR2 SYDVKM come from the germline V gene. CDR3 nucleotide sequence: TGTGCCAGCAGTTTATGGACTAGCGGGAGGAATGAGCAGTTCTTC. Translation gives CASSLWTSGRNEQFF.

This clone was picked up one time. The rearrangement uses TRBV7-2 and TRBJ2-3; D call uncertain. The germline V and J ends were trimmed by 2 bases and 1 base, with 7 bases remaining between them. This CDR3 has 14 amino acids. Germline V gene data show CDR1 as SGHTA and CDR2 as FQGNSA. Here the CDR3 reads CASSLTPRTDTQYF. The DNA for the CDR3 is TGTGCCAGCAGCTTAACCCCCCGCACAGATACGCAGTATTTT. Full variable domain (rest looked up from reference TRBV7-2 and TRBJ2-3): GAGVSQSPSNKVTEKGKDVELRCDPISGHTALYWYRQSLGQGLEFLIYFQGNSAPDKSGLPSDRFSAERTGGSVSTLTIQRTQQEDSAVYLCASSLTPRTDTQYFGPGTRLTVL.

This clone was observed once. The V gene is TRBV10-2, the J gene TRBJ1-5; D is perhaps TRBD1 (6 bases). Per the germline V gene, CDR1 is WSHSY and CDR2 is SAAADI. The CDR3 contains 16 residues. V gave up 4 bases and J gave up 1 base, with 14 bases separating them. DNA for the CDR3: TGCGCCAGCAGTGGAGGAGGGGGTTTGAGCAATCAGCCCCAGCATTTT. Its protein product is CASSGGGGLSNQPQHF.

This rearrangement joins TRBV30 to TRBJ1-2; D remains ambiguous. Deletions cut 0 bases from V and 6 bases from J, with 14 bases between. CDR1 is GTSNPN and CDR2 is SVGIG in the germline V gene (reference sequence). This CDR3 is 14 amino acids long. CDR3 in DNA: TGTGCCTGGAGTGTAGTCCCCTCAGTAGATGGCTACACCTTC. Amino acids: CAWSVVPSVDGYTF.